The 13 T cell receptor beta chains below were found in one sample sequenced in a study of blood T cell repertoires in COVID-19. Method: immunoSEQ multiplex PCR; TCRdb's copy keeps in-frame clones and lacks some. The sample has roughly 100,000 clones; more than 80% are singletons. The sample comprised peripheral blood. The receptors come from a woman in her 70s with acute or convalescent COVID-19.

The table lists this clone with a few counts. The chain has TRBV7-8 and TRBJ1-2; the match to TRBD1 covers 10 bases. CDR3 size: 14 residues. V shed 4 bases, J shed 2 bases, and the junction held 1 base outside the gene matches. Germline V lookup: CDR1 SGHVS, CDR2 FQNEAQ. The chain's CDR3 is CASSSTGGNYGYTF. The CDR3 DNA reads TGTGCCAGCAGCTCGACAGGGGGCAACTATGGCTACACCTTC. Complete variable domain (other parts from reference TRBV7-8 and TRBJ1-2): GAGVSQSPRYKVAKRGQDVALRCDPISGHVSLFWYQQALGQGPEFLTYFQNEAQLDKSGLPSDRFFAERPEGSVSTLKIQRTQQEDSAVYLCASSSTGGNYGYTFGSGTRLTVV.

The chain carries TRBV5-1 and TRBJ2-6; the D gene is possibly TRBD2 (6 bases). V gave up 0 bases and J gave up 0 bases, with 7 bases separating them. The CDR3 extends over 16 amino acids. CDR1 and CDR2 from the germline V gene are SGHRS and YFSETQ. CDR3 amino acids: CASSLDGGSGANVLTF. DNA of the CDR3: TGCGCCAGCAGCTTGGACGGGGGCTCTGGGGCCAACGTCCTGACTTTC.

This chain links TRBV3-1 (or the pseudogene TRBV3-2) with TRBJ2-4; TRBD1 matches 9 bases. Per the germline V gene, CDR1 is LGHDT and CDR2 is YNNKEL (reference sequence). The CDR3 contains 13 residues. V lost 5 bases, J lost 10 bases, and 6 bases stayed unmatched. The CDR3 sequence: CASSNRQGGIQYF. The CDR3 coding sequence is TGTGCCAGCAGCAATCGACAGGGGGGAATTCAGTACTTC.

CDR3 protein: CASSLAGGVTNTEAFF. For the CDR3, the DNA is TGTGCCAGCAGCTTAGCGGGGGGGGTGACGAACACTGAAGCTTTCTTT. This chain links TRBV7-2 with TRBJ1-1; possibly TRBD1 for D (5 bases). Germline CDR1 is SGHTA and CDR2 is FQGNSA. V was clipped by 0 bases and J by 1 base, with 12 bases between them. This CDR3 is 16 amino acids long.

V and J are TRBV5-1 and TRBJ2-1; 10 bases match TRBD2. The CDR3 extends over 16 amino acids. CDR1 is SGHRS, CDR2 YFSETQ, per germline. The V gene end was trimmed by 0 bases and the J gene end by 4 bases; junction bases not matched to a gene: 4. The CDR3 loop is CASSLGAGGRYNEQFF. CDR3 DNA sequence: TGCGCCAGCAGCTTGGGAGCGGGAGGGAGATACAATGAGCAGTTCTTC.

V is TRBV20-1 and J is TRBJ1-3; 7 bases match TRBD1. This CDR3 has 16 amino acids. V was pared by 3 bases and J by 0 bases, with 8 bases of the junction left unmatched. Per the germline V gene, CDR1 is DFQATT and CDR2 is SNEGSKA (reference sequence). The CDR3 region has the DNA TGCAGTGCTAGTCCCGGGACAGCTCCCTCTGGAAACACCATATATTTT. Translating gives CSASPGTAPSGNTIYF.

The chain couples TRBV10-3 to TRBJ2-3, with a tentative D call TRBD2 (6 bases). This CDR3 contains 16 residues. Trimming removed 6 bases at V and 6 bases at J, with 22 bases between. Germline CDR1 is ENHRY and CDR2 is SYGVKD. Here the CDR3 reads CAIREGLGSAGDTQYF. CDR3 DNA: TGTGCCATCAGGGAGGGACTGGGCTCGGCCGGGGATACGCAGTATTTT.

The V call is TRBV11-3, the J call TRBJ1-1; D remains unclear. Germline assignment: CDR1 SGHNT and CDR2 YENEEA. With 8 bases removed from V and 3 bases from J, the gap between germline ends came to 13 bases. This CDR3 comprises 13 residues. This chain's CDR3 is CASSEDRDTEAFF. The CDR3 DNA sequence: TGTGCCAGCTCCGAAGACCGGGACACTGAAGCTTTCTTT. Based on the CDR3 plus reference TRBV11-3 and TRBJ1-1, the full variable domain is EAGVVQSPRYKIIEKKQPVAFWCNPISGHNTLYWYLQNLGQGPELLIRYENEEAVDDSQLPKDRFSAERLKGVDSTLKIQPAELGDSAVYLCASSEDRDTEAFFGQGTRLTVV.

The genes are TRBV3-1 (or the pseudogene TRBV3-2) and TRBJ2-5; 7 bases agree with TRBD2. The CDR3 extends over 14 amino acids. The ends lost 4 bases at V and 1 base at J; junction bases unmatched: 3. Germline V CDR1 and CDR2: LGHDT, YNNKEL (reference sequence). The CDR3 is CASSLWTSQETQYF. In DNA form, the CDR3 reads TGTGCCAGCAGCCTATGGACTAGCCAAGAGACCCAGTACTTC.

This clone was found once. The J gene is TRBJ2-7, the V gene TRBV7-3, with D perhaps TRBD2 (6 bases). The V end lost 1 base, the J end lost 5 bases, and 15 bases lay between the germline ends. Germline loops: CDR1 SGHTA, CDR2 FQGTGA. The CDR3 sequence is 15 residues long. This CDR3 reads CASSLRAGHGDEQYF. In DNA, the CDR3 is TGTGCCAGCAGCTTAAGGGCGGGGCATGGGGACGAGCAGTACTTC.

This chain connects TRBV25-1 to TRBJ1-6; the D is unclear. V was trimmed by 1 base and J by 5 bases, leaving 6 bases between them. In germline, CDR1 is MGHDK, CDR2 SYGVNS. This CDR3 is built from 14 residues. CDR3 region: CASSESTDNSPLHF. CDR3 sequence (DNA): TGTGCCAGCAGTGAATCCACAGATAATTCACCCCTCCACTTT. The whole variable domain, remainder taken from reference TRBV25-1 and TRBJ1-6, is EADIYQTPRYLVIGTGKKITLECSQTMGHDKMYWYQQDPGMELHLIHYSYGVNSTEKGDLSSESTVSRIRTEHFPLTLESARPSHTSQYLCASSESTDNSPLHFGNGTRLTVT.

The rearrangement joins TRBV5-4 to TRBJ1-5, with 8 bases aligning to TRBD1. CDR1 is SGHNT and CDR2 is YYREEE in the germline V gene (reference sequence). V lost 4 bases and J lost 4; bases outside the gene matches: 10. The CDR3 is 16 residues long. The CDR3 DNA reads TGTGCCAGCAGCCCTGGAGGAGGACAGGGAAATCAGCCCCAGCATTTT. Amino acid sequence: CASSPGGGQGNQPQHF.

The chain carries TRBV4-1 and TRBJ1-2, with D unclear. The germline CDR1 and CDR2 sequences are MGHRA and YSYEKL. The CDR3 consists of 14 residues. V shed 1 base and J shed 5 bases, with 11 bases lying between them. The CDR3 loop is CASSQGYRSYGYTF. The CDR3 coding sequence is TGCGCCAGCAGCCAAGGTTACAGAAGTTATGGCTACACCTTC.